Listed below are T cell receptor beta chains from one sample, sequenced in a study of cytomegalovirus exposure and HLA in healthy donors. Clones were read by immunoSEQ multiplex PCR, and TCRdb kept only the in-frame ones, dropping some. The sample holds hundreds of thousands of clones, 77% seen once. Input material: PBMCs. The source is a woman aged 55 to 70 in good health and CMV-seropositive. Both conserved end residues are trimmed from each CDR3.

ASSRGTFDRESNEKLF | 16 | TRBJ1-4 | TRBV21-1
ASSLGQGLNQPQH | 13 | TRBJ1-5 | TRBV5-4
ASSLGWTSGGTTDTQY | 16 | TRBJ2-3 | TRBV28
ASSADRGQPQH | 11 | TRBJ1-5 | TRBV6-5
ASSHDPGLHQPQH | 13 | TRBJ1-5 | TRBV9
ASSPGQRGEQF | 11 | TRBJ2-1 | TRBV7-2
AWSRGPYTGELF | 12 | TRBJ2-2 | TRBV30
SAQGYDNQPQH | 11 | TRBJ1-5 | TRBV29-1
ASSVAQGGRETQY | 13 | TRBJ2-5 | TRBV9
ASSLFSQGAKF | 11 | TRBJ2-1 | TRBV7-9
ASSAGLAGANEQF | 13 | TRBJ2-1 | TRBV5-1
ASSSRGNQETQY | 12 | TRBJ2-5 | TRBV7-6
ASSPAGTGGEKLF | 13 | TRBJ1-4 | TRBV18
ASSRDRGREQY | 11 | TRBJ2-7 | TRBV7-8
ASSSRGTGVYEQY | 13 | TRBJ2-7 | TRBV19
ASSSWTGAGTGELF | 14 | TRBJ2-2 | TRBV5-4
ASSTTGTSGIYSYEQY | 16 | TRBJ2-7 | TRBV21-1
ASSWGQGDGNTIY | 13 | TRBJ1-3 | TRBV5-1
AWGQGNNQPQH | 11 | TRBJ1-5 | TRBV30
AISESKTGLYEQY | 13 | TRBJ2-7 | TRBV10-3
ASNVAGQNTGELF | 13 | TRBJ2-2 | TRBV2
ASRDQGADSPLH | 12 | TRBJ1-6 | TRBV5-6
AIRSGSPEAF | 10 | TRBJ1-1 | TRBV10-3
ASSVEMAGFQY | 11 | TRBJ2-3 | TRBV9
ASSVRDEQF | 9 | TRBJ2-1 | TRBV9
ASSSGGRREGYT | 12 | TRBJ1-2 | TRBV7-2
ASSRQGAGTGELF | 13 | TRBJ2-2 | TRBV28
ASSLYPSGANTEAF | 14 | TRBJ1-1 | TRBV27
ASSFGQTYEQY | 11 | TRBJ2-7 | TRBV5-5
ASTPGQYFTDTQY | 13 | TRBJ2-3 | TRBV5-1
ATSIQQGNTIY | 11 | TRBJ1-3 | TRBV15
ASSEGIADTQY | 11 | TRBJ2-3 | TRBV27
ASQTGQGAIYEQY | 13 | TRBJ2-7 | TRBV5-1
AWSLDTLGGYT | 11 | TRBJ1-2 | TRBV30